This T cell receptor (beta chain) was recorded in a study of blood T cell repertoires in COVID-19. Overall study context: COVID-19 samples collected from the United States, Italy and Spain covered acute and convalescent phases.

This clone came up a few times. Here immunoSEQ multiplex PCR was the method, and the copy in TCRdb shows in-frame clones only, minus some. The profile covers about 140,000 clones, with almost 85% appearing a single time and around 2.9% taken by the ten largest. This CDR3 has 14 amino acids. CDR1 and CDR2 (germline): SNHLY, FYNNEI. With 6 bases removed from V and 4 bases from J, the gap between germline ends came to 15 bases. The sequence was collected from a middle-aged man with acute or convalescent COVID-19. The chain recombines TRBV2 with TRBJ1-1; D is ambiguous. Material for sequencing was peripheral blood. The chain's CDR3 is CASRGDAYSTEAFF. The CDR3 DNA follows: TGTGCCAGCAGGGGCGACGCGTATTCCACTGAAGCTTTCTTT.